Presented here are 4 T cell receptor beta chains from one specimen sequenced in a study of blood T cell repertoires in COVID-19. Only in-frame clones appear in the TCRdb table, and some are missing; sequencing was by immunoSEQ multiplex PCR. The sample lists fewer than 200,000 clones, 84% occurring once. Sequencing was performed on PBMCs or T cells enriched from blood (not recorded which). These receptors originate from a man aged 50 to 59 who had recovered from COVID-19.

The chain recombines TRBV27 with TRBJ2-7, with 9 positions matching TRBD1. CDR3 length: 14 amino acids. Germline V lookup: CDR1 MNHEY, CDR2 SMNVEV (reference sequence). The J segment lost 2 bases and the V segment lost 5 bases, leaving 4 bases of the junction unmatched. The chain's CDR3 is CASSLYRGPYEQYF. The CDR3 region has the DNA TGTGCCAGCAGTCTGTACAGGGGGCCCTACGAGCAGTACTTC.

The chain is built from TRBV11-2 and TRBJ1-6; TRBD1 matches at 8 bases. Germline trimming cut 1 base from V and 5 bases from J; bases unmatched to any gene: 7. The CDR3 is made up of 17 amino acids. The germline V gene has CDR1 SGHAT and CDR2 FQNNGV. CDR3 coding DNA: TGTGCCAGCAGCTTAGGTTCGACAGGGGTAAATAATTCACCCCTCCACTTT. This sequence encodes CASSLGSTGVNNSPLHF.

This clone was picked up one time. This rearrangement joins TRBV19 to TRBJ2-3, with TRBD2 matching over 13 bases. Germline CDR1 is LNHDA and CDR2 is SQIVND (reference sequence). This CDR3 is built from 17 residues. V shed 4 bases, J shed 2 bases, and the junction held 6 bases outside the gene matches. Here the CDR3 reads CASSTATSGGYTDTQYF. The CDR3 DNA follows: TGTGCCAGTAGTACGGCGACTAGCGGGGGGTACACAGATACGCAGTATTTT.

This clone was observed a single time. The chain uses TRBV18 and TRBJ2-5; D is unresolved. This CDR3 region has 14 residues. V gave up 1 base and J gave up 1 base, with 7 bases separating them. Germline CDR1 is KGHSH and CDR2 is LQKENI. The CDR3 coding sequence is TGTGCCAGCTCACCACAGGCAGGCCAAGAGACCCAGTACTTC. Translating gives CASSPQAGQETQYF.